The 30 T cell receptor beta chains listed next were all sequenced from one sample in a study of cytomegalovirus exposure and HLA in healthy donors. It was with 60 Vbeta and 13 Jbeta primers that the PCR ran. The assay was immunoSEQ multiplex PCR, and TCRdb's table has in-frame clones only and misses some. The data show some 150,000 clones, about 65% seen once. Source material: PBMCs. The receptors stem from a woman aged 25 to 39 in good health and CMV-seronegative.

The chain recombines TRBV5-1 with TRBJ1-2; no clear D gene. Germline V gene lookup returns CDR1 SGHRS and CDR2 YFSETQ. The CDR3 has 16 amino acids. Trimming stripped 0 bases from V and 0 bases from J, with 12 bases between. CDR3 coding DNA: TGCGCCAGCAGCTTGGTAGGAGGTGTAGCTAACTATGGCTACACCTTC. Protein: CASSLVGGVANYGYTF.

The gene calls are TRBV10-3 and TRBJ2-7; D uncertain. This CDR3 has 11 amino acids. Germline CDR1 ENHRY, CDR2 SYGVKD. Trimming took off 8 bases at V and 2 bases at J, with 7 bases between the two ends. Here the CDR3 DNA reads TGTGCCATCCAGGAAGCCTACGAGCAGTACTTC. Protein sequence: CAIQEAYEQYF.

The J gene is TRBJ2-1, the V gene TRBV28, with 8 nucleotides matching TRBD1. The CDR3 has 16 residues. Germline V gives CDR1 MDHEN, CDR2 SYDVKM. The trim removed 3 bases at V and 2 bases at J, leaving 6 bases unmatched. The CDR3 region has the DNA TGTGCCAGCAGTTTGGGCAGGGGGCTGACCTACAATGAGCAGTTCTTC. This translates into CASSLGRGLTYNEQFF.

This clone was picked up a small number of times. The genes are TRBV11-3 and TRBJ2-5; TRBD2 might be the D (5 bases). The CDR3 totals 15 residues. Deletions cut 2 bases from V and 2 bases from J, with 12 bases between. Germline V gene sequence: CDR1 SGHNT, CDR2 YENEEA. The CDR3 loop is CASSLTSQRQETQYF. Here the CDR3 DNA reads TGTGCCAGCAGCTTAACTTCTCAGCGGCAAGAGACCCAGTACTTC.

The rearrangement links TRBV7-2 to TRBJ1-1; D remains ambiguous. This CDR3 spans 15 amino acids. V was pared by 5 bases and J by 5 bases, with 18 bases between. The germline V gene encodes CDR1 SGHTA and CDR2 FQGNSA. The CDR3, as DNA: TGTGCCAGCAGCCCACGCCTCCCCCCGGGGACTGAAGCTTTCTTT. Translated: CASSPRLPPGTEAFF.

A remark on this clone: Other nucleotide sequences from this sample produce the same CDR3. The chain has TRBV30 and TRBJ1-2; TRBD1 is a possible D gene (5 bases). Trimming left V 2 bases short and J 7 bases short, with 8 bases between. Germline CDR1 reads GTSNPN; CDR2 reads SVGIG (reference sequence). The CDR3 sequence is 11 residues long. CDR3 residues: CAWSWGGGYTF. The CDR3 nucleotides are TGTGCCTGGAGTTGGGGGGGTGGCTACACCTTC.

This clone was observed a handful of times. This chain links TRBV7-2 with TRBJ2-7, with a possible D match to TRBD2 (5 bases). CDR1 and CDR2 from the germline V gene are SGHTA and FQGNSA. With 0 bases removed from V and 4 bases from J, the gap between germline ends came to 7 bases. CDR3 length equals 13 residues. The CDR3 sequence is CASSLARGYEQYF. In DNA form, the CDR3 reads TGTGCCAGCAGCTTAGCTCGGGGATACGAGCAGTACTTC.

The V and J genes are TRBV5-8 and TRBJ2-5, with TRBD1 as a possible D gene (6 bases). The length of the CDR3 is 16 residues. Germline-derived CDR1 and CDR2 are SGHTS and YDEGEE. Between the trimmed V and J ends, which lost 3 bases and 5 bases, there was a span of 20 bases. In DNA, the CDR3 is TGTGCCAGCAGCTCAATCTACAGGGAGTACCGGGAGACCCAGTACTTC. This encodes CASSSIYREYRETQYF.

V gene TRBV2 combines with J gene TRBJ1-4, with a possible D match to TRBD1 (5 bases). Germline V gene lookup returns CDR1 SNHLY and CDR2 FYNNEI. The CDR3 extends over 15 amino acids. The V end lost 9 bases, the J end lost 7 bases, and 21 bases lay between the germline ends. This CDR3 reads CASSEGRPMGEKLFF. CDR3 coding DNA: TGTGCCAGTTCCGAGGGGAGGCCTATGGGTGAAAAACTGTTTTTT.

The CDR3 DNA reads as TGTGCCAGCAGCTTGAGTAGACAGGTTTATGGCTACACCTTC. Its translation: CASSLSRQVYGYTF. The chain recombines TRBV5-6 with TRBJ1-2; maybe TRBD1 (6 bases). The germline CDR1 and CDR2 sequences are SGHDT and YYEEEE. The ends were cut back, 1 base at V and 5 bases at J, with 12 bases in the middle. There are 14 residues in the CDR3.

The rearrangement joins TRBV7-3 to TRBJ1-1; D unclear. The germline gives CDR1 SGHTA, CDR2 FQGTGA. Trimming removed 1 base at V and 6 bases at J, with 9 bases between. CDR3 length: 13 residues. CDR3 coding DNA: TGTGCCAGCAGCTTAAGTTTCAATTCTGAAGCTTTCTTT. Its translation is CASSLSFNSEAFF.

This clone was counted once. J is TRBJ2-5 and V is TRBV5-4, with D possibly matching TRBD1 (6 bases). With 10 bases removed from V and 2 bases from J, the gap between germline ends came to 21 bases. CDR3 length: 15 amino acids. CDR1 is SGHNT, CDR2 YYREEE, per germline (reference sequence). CDR3 DNA: TGTGCCGGGACCCAGGCCGGGACATTACAAGAGACCCAGTACTTC. Residues: CAGTQAGTLQETQYF.

This clone was picked up one time. This sequence joins TRBV5-1 and TRBJ2-1; no clear D gene. This CDR3 is built from 14 residues. The V end was cut by 2 bases, the J end by 2 bases, with 8 bases between. Germline V CDR1 and CDR2: SGHRS, YFSETQ. The DNA for the CDR3 is TGCGCCAGCAGCTTCGAGGCCCCCTACAATGAGCAGTTCTTC. It translates to CASSFEAPYNEQFF.

A few counts support this clone. The chain couples TRBV28 to TRBJ2-5; 7 nucleotides align to TRBD2. Germline lookup yields CDR1 MDHEN and CDR2 SYDVKM. J was trimmed by 5 bases and V by 6 bases; bases with no gene match: 6. The length of the CDR3 is 13 residues. The CDR3 DNA sequence: TGTGCCAGCAGCCAAGCGGGGATGGAGACCCAGTACTTC. Translating gives CASSQAGMETQYF.

CDR3 sequence: CASSPPASGGQSSYNEQFF. The CDR3 bases are TGTGCCAGCTCACCACCGGCTAGCGGGGGCCAGAGCTCCTACAATGAGCAGTTCTTC. The rearrangement joins TRBV18 to TRBJ2-1; 10 bases match TRBD2. This CDR3 is built from 19 residues. J lost 0 bases, V lost 0 bases, and 8 bases had no gene match. Germline-derived CDR1 and CDR2 are KGHSH and LQKENI.

The table lists this clone with a few counts. The J gene is TRBJ1-2, the V gene TRBV9, with TRBD1 identical over 7 bases. The CDR3 spans 15 residues. Germline V gives CDR1 SGDLS, CDR2 YYNGEE. V lost 3 bases to trimming and J lost 6 bases; unmatched junction nucleotides: 11. CDR3 nucleotides: TGTGCCAGCAGCGCCCGGGACAGCAAACGGGATGGCTACACCTTC. Its translation: CASSARDSKRDGYTF.

V gene TRBV15 combines with J gene TRBJ2-1; 7 positions agree with TRBD2. Germline V CDR1 and CDR2: LNHNV, YYDKDF (reference sequence). CDR3 size: 15 residues. The V gene end was trimmed by 7 bases and the J gene end by 5 bases; junction bases not matched to a gene: 11. The CDR3 loop reads CATNWGGSPNNEQFF. The CDR3 bases are TGTGCCACCAACTGGGGGGGGAGTCCGAACAATGAGCAGTTCTTC.

This chain links TRBV5-5 with TRBJ1-3; D unclear. The germline CDR1 and CDR2 sequences are SGHKS and YYEKEE (reference sequence). V lost 4 bases, J lost 0 bases, and 26 bases lay in between. The CDR3 loop spans 20 amino acids. The CDR3 coding sequence is TGTGCCAGCAGCCGGAGGGAGATGATCCTCTATGGGGACTCTGGAAACACCATATATTTT. Translated, it gives CASSRREMILYGDSGNTIYF.

In its sample, this clone was seen once. The chain uses TRBV7-9 and TRBJ1-1; D gene uncertain. Germline V gives CDR1 SEHNR, CDR2 FQNEAQ (reference sequence). CDR3 length: 13 amino acids. V lost 6 bases and J 1 base, leaving 9 bases between the germline ends. For the CDR3, the DNA is TGTGCCAGCAGACCTACCGCGAACACTGAAGCTTTCTTT. Translation: CASRPTANTEAFF.

CDR3 protein: CASSKLGLAGEYTGELFF. The CDR3, as DNA: TGTGCCAGCAGCAAGCTGGGACTAGCGGGAGAGTACACCGGGGAGCTGTTTTTT. The V call is TRBV5-4, the J call TRBJ2-2, with 14 bases aligning to TRBD2. The V gene end was trimmed by 4 bases and the J gene end by 3 bases; junction bases not matched to a gene: 8. Germline V gives CDR1 SGHNT, CDR2 YYREEE (reference sequence). The CDR3 has 18 amino acids.

V usage is TRBV7-2 and J usage is TRBJ1-5; 11 nucleotides line up with TRBD1. The CDR3 loop spans 14 amino acids. V gave up 4 bases and J gave up 7 bases; unmatched junction bases: 3. The V gene's germline CDR1 is SGHTA and CDR2 FQGNSA. CDR3 sequence: CASSWRDRGQPQHF. The CDR3 coding sequence is TGTGCCAGCAGCTGGAGGGACAGGGGGCAGCCCCAGCATTTT.

J is TRBJ1-2 and V is TRBV15; D is possibly TRBD1 (6 bases). V shed 5 bases and J shed 2 bases, with 15 bases lying between them. The germline gives CDR1 LNHNV, CDR2 YYDKDF (reference sequence). This CDR3 region has 15 residues. The CDR3 nucleotides read TGTGCCACCAGCTCAGGGGCGGCCGGGAACTATGGCTACACCTTC. Protein: CATSSGAAGNYGYTF.

There are a few counts of this clone. The chain carries TRBV7-9 and TRBJ1-5; possibly TRBD1 for D (5 bases). Germline CDR1 SEHNR, CDR2 FQNEAQ (reference sequence). V was pared by 1 base and J by 4 bases, with 11 bases between. The CDR3 sequence is 15 residues long. The CDR3 DNA sequence: TGTGCCAGCAGCTTAGGTGACAGCGAGAATCAGCCCCAGCATTTT. This codes for CASSLGDSENQPQHF.

There are a few counts of this clone. The chain joins TRBV4-3 to TRBJ2-1; 8 bases match TRBD2. CDR1 and CDR2 (germline): LGHNA, YSLEER. This CDR3 is 15 amino acids long. The V gene end was trimmed by 3 bases and the J gene end by 4 bases; junction bases not matched to a gene: 5. The DNA for the CDR3 is TGCGCCAGCAGCCATAGCGGGGCCCTATACAATGAGCAGTTCTTC. It encodes CASSHSGALYNEQFF.

The chain links TRBV2 to TRBJ2-1; no definite D call. Between the trimmed V and J ends, which lost 7 bases and 4 bases, there was a span of 14 bases. The CDR3 spans 14 residues. The V gene's germline CDR1 is SNHLY and CDR2 FYNNEI. CDR3 DNA sequence: TGTGCCAGCATCCGAAACCCCGGTTACAATGAGCAGTTCTTC. Translation: CASIRNPGYNEQFF.

The chain has TRBV14 and TRBJ2-1, with 8 bases aligning to TRBD2. V shed 6 bases and J 7 bases; nucleotides not matched to a gene: 23. The CDR3 loop spans 19 amino acids. Germline V lookup: CDR1 SGHDN, CDR2 FVKESK. CDR3 in amino acids: CASRRYGTPESGRGNEQFF. CDR3 DNA: TGTGCCAGCAGACGCTACGGGACACCGGAAAGCGGGAGAGGTAATGAGCAGTTCTTC.

This chain links TRBV30 with TRBJ1-2; 7 positions agree with TRBD1. The germline gives CDR1 GTSNPN, CDR2 SVGIG (reference sequence). V was clipped by 2 bases and J by 3 bases; unmatched bases: 3. This CDR3 contains 13 residues. CDR3 DNA: TGTGCCTGGAGTCGACAGGGACACTATGGCTACACCTTC. It is translated as CAWSRQGHYGYTF.

The chain uses TRBV19 and TRBJ2-3, with TRBD1 identical over 8 bases. CDR1 is LNHDA, CDR2 SQIVND, per germline (reference sequence). Germline trimming cut 5 bases from V and 3 bases from J; bases unmatched to any gene: 10. The CDR3 extends over 16 amino acids. CDR3 protein: CASSPWDRQGTDTQYF. The CDR3 coding sequence is TGTGCCAGTAGTCCGTGGGACAGGCAAGGGACAGATACGCAGTATTTT.

V is TRBV19 and J is TRBJ1-3, with D perhaps TRBD1 (5 bases). Trimming removed 4 bases at V and 0 bases at J, with 13 bases between. This CDR3 contains 16 residues. Germline V gives CDR1 LNHDA, CDR2 SQIVND (reference sequence). Here the CDR3 reads CASSTRQQSSGNTIYF. CDR3 in DNA: TGTGCCAGTAGTACCCGACAGCAGAGCTCTGGAAACACCATATATTTT.

The chain combines TRBV6-1 with TRBJ2-1; 8 bases match TRBD2. The CDR3 sequence is 14 residues long. J gave up 4 bases and V 7 bases, and 6 bases lay outside the gene matches. From germline, CDR1 is MNHNS and CDR2 SASEGT. CDR3 protein: CASIPAGAYNEQFF. The DNA for the CDR3 is TGTGCCAGCATCCCAGCGGGAGCGTACAATGAGCAGTTCTTC.